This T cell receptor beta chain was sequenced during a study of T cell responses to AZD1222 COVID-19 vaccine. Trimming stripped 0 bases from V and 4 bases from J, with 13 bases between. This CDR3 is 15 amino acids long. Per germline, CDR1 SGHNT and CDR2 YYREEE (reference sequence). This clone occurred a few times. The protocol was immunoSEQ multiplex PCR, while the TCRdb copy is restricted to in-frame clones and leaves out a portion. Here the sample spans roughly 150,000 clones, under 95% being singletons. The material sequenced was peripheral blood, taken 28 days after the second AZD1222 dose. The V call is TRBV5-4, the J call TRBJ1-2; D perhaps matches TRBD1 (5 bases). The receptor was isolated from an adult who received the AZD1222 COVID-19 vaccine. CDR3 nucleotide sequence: TGTGCCAGCAGCTTGGATTCAGGGATCACCTATGGCTACACCTTC. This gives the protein CASSLDSGITYGYTF.